These 9 T cell receptor beta chains were sequenced from one sample in a study of tumor and adjacent non-tumor tissue in lung cancer. The template was RNA from unsorted bulk tissue. More than 3 cm separated this lung sample from the edge of the tumor. A modified ARM-PCR protocol with three rounds of nested PCR amplified TCRbeta. Via MiXCR, TCRdb re-called the multiplex PCR reads, giving one row per CDR3 protein. The sample has 75,000 to 80,000 distinct CDR3 sequences; approximately 82% are singletons. Sample: distant non-tumor lung tissue. Source of these receptors: a man between 70 and 80 years old with non-small cell lung cancer.

In this sample, this clonotype turned up once. A read error may account for a junction end that differs from germline. The chain employs TRBV11-2 and TRBJ2-5; possibly TRBD1 for D (6 bases). This CDR3 contains 15 residues. Per germline, CDR1 SGHAT and CDR2 FQNNGV. The CDR3 DNA reads TGTGTCAGCAGCCCCAGGACAGTTGGGCAAGAGACCCAGTACTTC. Encoded protein: CVSSPRTVGQETQYF.

This clonotype was seen repeatedly, ten times or more. This chain uses TRBV20-1 with TRBJ2-5; D call uncertain. The CDR3 is 13 amino acids. Germline CDR1 is DFQATT and CDR2 is SNEGSKA (reference sequence). V dropped 5 bases and J dropped 3 bases, with 13 bases sitting between them. The CDR3 nucleotides read TGCAGTGCTTGGAAGGAACTGGAAGAGACCCAGTACTTC. This encodes CSAWKELEETQYF.

Notes on this clonotype: A read error is possible here, since a much larger clone lies one base away. The chain carries TRBV6-1 and TRBJ2-5, with D tentatively TRBD1 (5 bases). CDR3 size: 14 residues. Trimming removed 10 bases at V and 0 bases at J, with 15 bases between. The germline gives CDR1 MNHNS, CDR2 SASEGT. The CDR3 bases are TGTGCCAACAGCTTCCGACAGTACCAAGAGACCCAGTACTTC. Its protein product is CANSFRQYQETQYF.

In the case of this clonotype: Germline is not matched at one junction end, which may reflect a read error. The rearrangement links TRBV12-3 or TRBV12-4 to TRBJ2-2; TRBD2 is a possible D gene (7 bases). This CDR3 comprises 16 residues. CDR3 bases: TGTGCCAGCAGTCTATACTGCGGGGGCTATACCGGTGAGCTGTTTTTT. It codes for CASSLYCGGYTGELFF.

The count of this clonotype is one. A read error may account for a junction end that differs from germline. The genes are TRBV14 and TRBJ2-7; 7 bases agree with TRBD1. Germline V CDR1 and CDR2: SGHDN, FVKESK. The CDR3 loop spans 14 amino acids. This chain's CDR3 is CASNHLNRAGGYSF. The CDR3 nucleotides are TGTGCCAGCAACCACCTTAATAGGGCAGGGGGTTATTCTTTC.

This clonotype was counted ten times or more. CDR3 sequence reads: CAWSTGGDQPQHF. The CDR3 DNA is TGTGCCTGGAGTACAGGGGGGGATCAGCCCCAGCATTTT. The genes are TRBV30 and TRBJ1-5; 8 positions match TRBD1. The CDR3 is made up of 13 amino acids. With 2 bases clipped from V and 5 bases from J, the junction kept 2 bases outside the gene matches. Germline V gene lookup returns CDR1 GTSNPN and CDR2 SVGIG (reference sequence).

Concerning this clonotype: Sequence at one end of the junction differs from germline and may be a read error. The chain couples TRBV6-5 to TRBJ1-1; the D is unclear. Germline CDR1 MNHEY, CDR2 SVGAGI. The CDR3 totals 14 residues. CDR3 nucleotides: TGTGCCAGCAGTTACTCGAATAGGTTCACTGAAGTTTTGTTT. It is translated as CASSYSNRFTEVLF.

Worth noting for this clonotype: Sequence at one end of the junction differs from germline and may be a read error. This rearrangement joins TRBV6-5 to TRBJ2-2; 14 nucleotides align to TRBD2. From germline, CDR1 is MNHEY and CDR2 SVGAGI. The CDR3 sequence is 18 residues long. The CDR3 is CVSSYTGLAGGYTGELFF. Here the CDR3 DNA reads TGTGTCAGCAGTTACACCGGACTAGCGGGAGGATACACCGGGGAGCTGTTTTTT.

This clonotype was seen a few times. One junction end disagrees with the germline gene, perhaps due to a read error. The chain carries TRBV29-1 and TRBJ2-3, with 9 bases identical to TRBD1. The J call may be mistaken, given a closer DNA end match to TRBJ1-5. The CDR3 is 17 residues long. Germline V gene lookup returns CDR1 SQVTM and CDR2 ANQGSEA. CDR3 sequence reads: CSLLPYVTGGETDTQHF. Here the CDR3 DNA reads TGTAGCTTACTCCCATATGTGACAGGGGGGGAGACAGATACGCAGCATTTT.